Sequencing of this T cell receptor beta chain was carried out in a study of shared clonotypes between healthy human individuals. Generated by immunoSEQ multiplex PCR, the TCRdb table keeps only in-frame clones and is missing some. The data hold hundreds of thousands of clones, with roughly 96% observed a single time. This clone was counted a single time. There are 15 residues in the CDR3. In germline, CDR1 is LNHDA, CDR2 SQIVND (reference sequence). The ends lost 6 bases at V and 8 bases at J; junction bases unmatched: 12. The naive CD8 population came from CD45RO-negative cells selected for CCR7, without terminally differentiated effector memory CD45RA+ cells.

The sequenced sample was naive CD8+ T cells sorted from blood. The sequence came from a woman in her 30s in good health. V is TRBV19 and J is TRBJ1-2; the match to TRBD1 covers 10 bases. This chain's CDR3 is CASSLLFGTGDGYTF. The DNA for the CDR3 is TGTGCCAGTAGCCTGCTTTTCGGGACAGGGGACGGCTACACCTTC.